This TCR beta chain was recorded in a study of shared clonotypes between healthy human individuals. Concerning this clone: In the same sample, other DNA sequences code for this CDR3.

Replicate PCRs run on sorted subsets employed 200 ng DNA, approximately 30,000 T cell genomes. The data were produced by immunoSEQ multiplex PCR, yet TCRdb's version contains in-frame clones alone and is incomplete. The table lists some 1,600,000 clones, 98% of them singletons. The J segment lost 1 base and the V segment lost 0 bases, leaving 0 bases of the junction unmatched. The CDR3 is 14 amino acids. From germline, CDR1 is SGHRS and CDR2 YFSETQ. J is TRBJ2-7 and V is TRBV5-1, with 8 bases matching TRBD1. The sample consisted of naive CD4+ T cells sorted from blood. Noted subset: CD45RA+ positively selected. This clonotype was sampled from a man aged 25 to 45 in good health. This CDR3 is CASSLGDRSYEQYF. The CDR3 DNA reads TGCGCCAGCAGCTTGGGGGACAGGTCCTACGAGCAGTACTTC.